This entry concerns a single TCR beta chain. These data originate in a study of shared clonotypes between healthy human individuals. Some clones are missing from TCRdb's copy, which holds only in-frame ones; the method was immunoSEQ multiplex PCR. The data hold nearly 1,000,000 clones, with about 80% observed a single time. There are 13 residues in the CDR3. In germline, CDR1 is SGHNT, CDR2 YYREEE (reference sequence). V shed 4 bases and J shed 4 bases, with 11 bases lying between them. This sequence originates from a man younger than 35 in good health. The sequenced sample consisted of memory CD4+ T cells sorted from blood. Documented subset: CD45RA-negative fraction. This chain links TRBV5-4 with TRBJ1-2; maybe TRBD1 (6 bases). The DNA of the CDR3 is TGTGCCAGCAGCGTAGACAGGTCCTATGGCTACACCTTC. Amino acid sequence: CASSVDRSYGYTF.